Following are 22 T cell receptor beta chains from one sample sequenced in a study of technical replicates of blood from several donors. Clones were sequenced by immunoSEQ multiplex PCR, and TCRdb holds only the in-frame ones, with some missing. Of tens of thousands of clones listed, about 90% are singletons. Material: T cells isolated from PBMCs. The receptors stem from a human donor in good health.

The J gene is TRBJ1-1, the V gene TRBV11-3, with D uncertain. The CDR3 has 13 residues. Germline V lookup: CDR1 SGHNT, CDR2 YENEEA. Trimming left V 0 bases short and J 6 bases short, with 8 bases between. The CDR3 bases are TGTGCCAGCAGCTTAGATCTTCAGTCTGAAGCTTTCTTT. Amino acid sequence: CASSLDLQSEAFF.

This chain connects TRBV14 to TRBJ2-5, with D perhaps TRBD1 (6 bases). The ends were cut back, 6 bases at V and 5 bases at J, with 16 bases in the middle. Germline V lookup: CDR1 SGHDN, CDR2 FVKESK. The CDR3 sequence is 14 residues long. The CDR3 sequence: CASRGDTRTETQYF. The CDR3 bases are TGTGCCAGCAGAGGGGACACCCGAACTGAGACCCAGTACTTC.

V usage is TRBV6-1 and J usage is TRBJ1-5, with D tentatively TRBD1 (5 bases). V lost 5 bases and J 5 bases, leaving 10 bases between the germline ends. The length of the CDR3 is 13 residues. The germline CDR1 and CDR2 sequences are MNHNS and SASEGT. In DNA, the CDR3 is TGTGCCAGCAGTCCACGGGGGGATCAGCCCCAGCATTTT. It yields the protein CASSPRGDQPQHF.

This chain connects TRBV10-3 to TRBJ2-6; D perhaps matches TRBD1 (6 bases). The germline gives CDR1 ENHRY, CDR2 SYGVKD. The V end was cut by 7 bases, the J end by 1 base, with 17 bases between. CDR3 size: 17 residues. CDR3 coding DNA: TGTGCCATCAAACCCCGGGACATAGTATCTGGGGCCAACGTCCTGACTTTC. Its translation: CAIKPRDIVSGANVLTF.

J is TRBJ2-7 and V is TRBV4-2, with 8 nucleotides matching TRBD1. CDR3 length: 16 amino acids. The ends lost 5 bases at V and 4 bases at J; junction bases unmatched: 13. The germline gives CDR1 LGHNA, CDR2 YNFKEQ. The CDR3 reads CASSKTQGVVVYEQYF. In DNA, the CDR3 is TGTGCCAGCAGCAAAACACAGGGGGTCGTCGTGTACGAGCAGTACTTC.

The chain is built from TRBV5-1 and TRBJ2-3; D call uncertain. Germline assignment: CDR1 SGHRS and CDR2 YFSETQ. Trimming left V 0 bases short and J 0 bases short, with 5 bases between. The CDR3 has 14 residues. The CDR3 nucleotides read TGCGCCAGCAGCTTGGATAAAAGCACAGATACGCAGTATTTT. It translates to CASSLDKSTDTQYF.

The V call is TRBV5-1, the J call TRBJ2-7; 10 nucleotides align to TRBD1. The CDR3 contains 15 residues. The V segment lost 1 base and the J segment 4 bases; nucleotides outside the gene matches: 5. The germline CDR1 and CDR2 sequences are SGHRS and YFSETQ. In DNA, the CDR3 is TGCGCCAGCAGCTTGACGGGACAGGGGTATTACGAGCAGTACTTC. This sequence encodes CASSLTGQGYYEQYF.

In its sample, this clone was seen once. The chain uses TRBV28 and TRBJ2-6; D call uncertain. V gave up 5 bases and J gave up 7 bases, with 18 bases separating them. This CDR3 region has 16 residues. Germline CDR1 and CDR2: MDHEN and SYDVKM. CDR3 in amino acids: CASSPRPGVRANVLTF. CDR3 sequence (DNA): TGTGCCAGCAGTCCCCGGCCCGGAGTACGAGCCAACGTCCTGACTTTC.

The table lists this clone with a count of one. The rearrangement uses TRBV29-1 and TRBJ2-1, with D perhaps TRBD1 (5 bases). Trimming took 0 bases from V and 12 from J, leaving 18 bases between them. This CDR3 has 14 amino acids. CDR1 is SQVTM and CDR2 is ANQGSEA in the germline V gene. The CDR3 nucleotides read TGCAGCGTTGAAGACACCAGACAGTCTATCGCGCAGTTCTTC. Residues: CSVEDTRQSIAQFF.

This chain connects TRBV7-2 to TRBJ2-7; 8 bases map to TRBD2. Unmatched junction bases numbered 2, after V lost 1 base and J lost 0 bases. This CDR3 is 15 amino acids long. Per germline, CDR1 SGHTA and CDR2 FQGNSA. CDR3: CASSLEAGASYEQYF. In nucleotides, the CDR3 is TGTGCCAGCAGCTTAGAAGCGGGAGCCTCCTACGAGCAGTACTTC.

This chain joins TRBV9 and TRBJ1-1, with no clear D. V was shortened by 0 bases and J by 2 bases, with 8 bases between the two germline ends. There are 14 residues in the CDR3. Germline-derived CDR1 and CDR2 are SGDLS and YYNGEE. The CDR3 DNA follows: TGTGCCAGCAGCGTAGATCTATTTAACACTGAAGCTTTCTTT. It translates to CASSVDLFNTEAFF.

This clone was seen a single time. J is TRBJ1-5 and V is TRBV27; D uncertain. Germline assignment: CDR1 MNHEY and CDR2 SMNVEV (reference sequence). The CDR3 has 13 residues. Trimming removed 5 bases at V and 6 bases at J, with 11 bases between. The CDR3 DNA sequence: TGTGCCAGCAGTCCTCCAGTTGGTCAGCCCCAGCATTTT. This codes for CASSPPVGQPQHF.

J is TRBJ2-3 and V is TRBV7-9; 7 bases map to TRBD2. With V trimmed by 8 bases and J by 0 bases, 11 bases remained unmatched. From germline, CDR1 is SEHNR and CDR2 FQNEAQ (reference sequence). This CDR3 is 16 amino acids long. CDR3 sequence: CASGTDGGTSTDTQYF. The CDR3 DNA is TGTGCCAGCGGTACCGACGGGGGGACTAGCACAGATACGCAGTATTTT.

This chain joins TRBV5-4 and TRBJ2-5, with 7 positions matching TRBD2. After removal of 2 bases from V and 5 bases from J, the junction contained 6 bases not matched to a gene. CDR1 and CDR2 (germline): SGHNT, YYREEE (reference sequence). The CDR3 spans 14 residues. CDR3 region: CASSLGGRGETQYF. The CDR3 DNA follows: TGTGCCAGCAGCTTAGGCGGGAGAGGGGAGACCCAGTACTTC.

The genes are TRBV27 and TRBJ1-4, with D unresolved. Germline assignment: CDR1 MNHEY and CDR2 SMNVEV (reference sequence). The CDR3 length is 16 residues. V gave up 10 bases and J gave up 3 bases, with 21 bases separating them. The CDR3 coding sequence is TGTGCCACCGACGGGATAGATGGCTGGGCTAATGAAAAACTGTTTTTT. Translating it yields CATDGIDGWANEKLFF.

The CDR3 here is CASSQEREGGKTQYF. CDR3 sequence (DNA): TGTGCCAGCAGCCAAGAGCGGGAGGGCGGAAAGACCCAGTACTTC. The V call is TRBV14, the J call TRBJ2-5; 9 bases map to TRBD2. There are 15 residues in the CDR3. Per the germline V gene, CDR1 is SGHDN and CDR2 is FVKESK. The ends lost 0 bases at V and 6 bases at J; junction bases unmatched: 5.

This clone was detected only once. J is TRBJ2-7 and V is TRBV6-6, with D tentatively TRBD1 (6 bases). The CDR3 runs to 12 residues. CDR1 and CDR2 from the germline V gene are MNHNY and SVGAGI (reference sequence). Trimming removed 7 bases from V and 4 bases from J, with 11 bases in between. The chain's CDR3 is CASIGQRYEQYF. CDR3 sequence (DNA): TGTGCCAGCATTGGACAGAGATACGAGCAGTACTTC.

The chain couples TRBV9 to TRBJ1-2; TRBD1 agrees at 10 bases. Per germline, CDR1 SGDLS and CDR2 YYNGEE. V trimming: 3 bases; J trimming: 8 bases; junction bases outside the gene matches: 13. This CDR3 spans 16 amino acids. The CDR3 protein is CASSANPGQGKGGYTF. CDR3 DNA sequence: TGTGCCAGCAGCGCTAACCCGGGACAGGGGAAGGGGGGCTACACCTTC.

The chain links TRBV4-1 to TRBJ2-1; D may be TRBD2 (5 bases). Trimming pared 3 bases from V and 0 bases from J, leaving 9 bases between. This CDR3 comprises 15 residues. The V gene's germline CDR1 is MGHRA and CDR2 YSYEKL. The CDR3 nucleotides are TGCGCCAGCAGCCAGATAGCGCACTCCTACAATGAGCAGTTCTTC. This sequence encodes CASSQIAHSYNEQFF.

The chain combines TRBV27 with TRBJ2-1, with 9 positions matching TRBD1. CDR3 length: 13 amino acids. Germline loops: CDR1 MNHEY, CDR2 SMNVEV (reference sequence). Trimming took 6 bases from V and 7 from J; bases not matched to a gene: 4. The CDR3 DNA reads TGTGCCAGCAGCATTGGGACAGGGAATGAGCAGTTCTTC. Protein: CASSIGTGNEQFF.

The chain is built from TRBV11-2 and TRBJ2-7; 7 positions match TRBD1. Per germline, CDR1 SGHAT and CDR2 FQNNGV. CDR3 length equals 15 residues. V lost 5 bases to trimming and J lost 3 bases; unmatched junction nucleotides: 10. DNA of the CDR3: TGTGCCAGCAGCCCAGGGACAGAGGCAGTCTACGAGCAGTACTTC. It is translated as CASSPGTEAVYEQYF.

The rearrangement joins TRBV29-1 to TRBJ2-1; D call uncertain. The CDR3 totals 11 residues. V was shortened by 4 bases and J by 8 bases, with 9 bases between the two germline ends. The germline V gene encodes CDR1 SQVTM and CDR2 ANQGSEA. The CDR3, as DNA: TGCAGCGTTGGTGGTAGTGATGAGCAGTTCTTC. This gives the protein CSVGGSDEQFF.